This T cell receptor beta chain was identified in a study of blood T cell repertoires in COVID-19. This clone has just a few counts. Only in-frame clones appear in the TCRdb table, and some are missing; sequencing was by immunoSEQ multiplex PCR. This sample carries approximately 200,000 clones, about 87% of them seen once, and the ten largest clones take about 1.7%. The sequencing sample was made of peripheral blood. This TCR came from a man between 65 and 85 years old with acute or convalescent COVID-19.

CDR3: CASSPGQGRRYEQYF. As DNA, the CDR3 is TGTGCCAGCTCACCGGGACAGGGGAGGAGGTACGAGCAGTACTTC. The chain carries TRBV18 and TRBJ2-7, with 10 nucleotides matching TRBD1. The CDR3 is 15 amino acids. V shed 3 bases and J 4 bases; nucleotides not matched to a gene: 6. The germline V gene encodes CDR1 KGHSH and CDR2 LQKENI.